The source of this T cell receptor beta chain is a study of a mutant IDH1 vaccine in newly diagnosed glioma. The overall study: Treated individuals were about 62% male and approximately 40% female, averaging roughly 39 years of age. Earlier treatment was radiotherapy, temozolomide, or both, with most getting both.

The ends were cut back, 5 bases at V and 3 bases at J, with 14 bases in the middle. This CDR3 has 15 amino acids. Germline loops: CDR1 SGHVS, CDR2 FNYEAQ. The protocol was immunoSEQ multiplex PCR, while the TCRdb copy is restricted to in-frame clones and leaves out a portion. The sample carries approximately 92,000 clones, roughly 77% recorded once. Described time point: baseline, week 1 (first vaccination visit). Sample treatment: pre-vaccination baseline after standard-of-care therapy. The study enrolled donors with new WHO grade 3 or 4 IDH1-mutant, ATRX-lost astrocytomas. This clonotype was obtained from a man aged 40-50 years with glioma. The sample in question was PBMCs, obtained from a glioma patient treated with radiotherapy, temozolomide or both. The V call is TRBV7-6, the J call TRBJ1-3; tentatively, D is TRBD1 (6 bases). The CDR3 region has the DNA TGTGCCAGCAGCCCGAATACAGGGATTGGAAACACCATATATTTT. Translated: CASSPNTGIGNTIYF.